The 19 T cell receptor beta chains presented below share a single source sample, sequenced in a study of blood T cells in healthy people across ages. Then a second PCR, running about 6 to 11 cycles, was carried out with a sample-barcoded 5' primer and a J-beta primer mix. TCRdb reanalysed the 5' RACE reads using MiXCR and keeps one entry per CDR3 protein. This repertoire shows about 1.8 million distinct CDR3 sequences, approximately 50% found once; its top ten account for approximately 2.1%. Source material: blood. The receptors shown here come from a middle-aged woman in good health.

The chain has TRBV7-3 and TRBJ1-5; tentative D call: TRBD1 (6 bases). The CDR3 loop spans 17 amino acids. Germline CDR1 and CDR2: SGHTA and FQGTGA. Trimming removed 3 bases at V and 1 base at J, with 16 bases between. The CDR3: CASSLERGGASNQPQHF. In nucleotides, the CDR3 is TGTGCCAGCAGCTTGGAGAGGGGGGGCGCGAGCAATCAGCCCCAGCATTTT.

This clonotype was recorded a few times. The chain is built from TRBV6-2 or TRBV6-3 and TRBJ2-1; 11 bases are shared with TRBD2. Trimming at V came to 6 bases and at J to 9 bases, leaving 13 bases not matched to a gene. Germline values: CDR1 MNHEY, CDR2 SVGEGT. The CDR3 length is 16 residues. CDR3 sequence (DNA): TGTGCCAGCAGAAGATCCGGGACTAGCGGTCACGGTGAGCAGTTCTTC. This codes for CASRRSGTSGHGEQFF.

For the CDR3, the DNA is TGCGCCAGCAGTGAAGTAGGACTAGCGGGTTCGAACACCGGGGAGCTGTTTTTT. Translating it yields CASSEVGLAGSNTGELFF. The gene calls are TRBV10-2 and TRBJ2-2; 11 bases are shared with TRBD2. The CDR3 loop spans 18 amino acids. Looked up from germline, CDR1 is WSHSY and CDR2 is SAAADI. J was trimmed by 0 bases and V by 3 bases; bases with no gene match: 6.

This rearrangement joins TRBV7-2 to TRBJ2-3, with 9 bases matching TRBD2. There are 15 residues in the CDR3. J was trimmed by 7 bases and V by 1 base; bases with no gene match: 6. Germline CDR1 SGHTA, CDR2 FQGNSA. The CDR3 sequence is CASSLGGGAPNTQYF. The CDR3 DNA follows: TGTGCCAGCAGCTTAGGCGGGGGGGCCCCGAATACGCAGTATTTT.

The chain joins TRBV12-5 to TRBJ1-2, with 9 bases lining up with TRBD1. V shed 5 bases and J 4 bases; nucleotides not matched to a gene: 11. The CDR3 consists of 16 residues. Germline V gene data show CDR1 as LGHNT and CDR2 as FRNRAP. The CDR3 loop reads CASGAATGGAVYGYTF. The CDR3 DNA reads TGTGCTAGTGGTGCCGCAACAGGGGGCGCGGTCTATGGCTACACCTTC.

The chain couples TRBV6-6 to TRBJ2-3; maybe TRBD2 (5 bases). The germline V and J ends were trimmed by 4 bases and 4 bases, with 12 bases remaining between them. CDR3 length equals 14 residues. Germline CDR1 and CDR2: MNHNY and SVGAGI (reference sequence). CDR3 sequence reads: CASSLDSIADTQYF. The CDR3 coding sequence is TGTGCCAGCAGTTTGGACTCTATCGCAGATACGCAGTATTTT.

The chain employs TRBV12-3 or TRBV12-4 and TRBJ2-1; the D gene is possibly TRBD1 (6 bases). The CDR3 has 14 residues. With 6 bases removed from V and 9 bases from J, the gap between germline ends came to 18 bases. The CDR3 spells CASSPGRTGSEQFF. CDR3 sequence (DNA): TGTGCCAGCAGCCCGGGTCGAACAGGGTCTGAGCAGTTCTTC.

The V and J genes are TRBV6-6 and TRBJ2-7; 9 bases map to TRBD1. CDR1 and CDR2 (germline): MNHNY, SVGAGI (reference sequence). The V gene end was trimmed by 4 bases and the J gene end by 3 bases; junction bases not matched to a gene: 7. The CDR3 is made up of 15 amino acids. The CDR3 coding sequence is TGTGCCAGCAGTTTAGGGACAGGGTCCCTCTACGAGCAGTACTTC. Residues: CASSLGTGSLYEQYF.

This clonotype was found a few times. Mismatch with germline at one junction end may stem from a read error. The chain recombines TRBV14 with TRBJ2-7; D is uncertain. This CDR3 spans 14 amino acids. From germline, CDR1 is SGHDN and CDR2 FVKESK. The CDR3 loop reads CASSQDAISSEQYF. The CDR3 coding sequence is TGTGCCAGCAGCCAAGATGCTATTTCCTCCGAGCAGTACTTC.

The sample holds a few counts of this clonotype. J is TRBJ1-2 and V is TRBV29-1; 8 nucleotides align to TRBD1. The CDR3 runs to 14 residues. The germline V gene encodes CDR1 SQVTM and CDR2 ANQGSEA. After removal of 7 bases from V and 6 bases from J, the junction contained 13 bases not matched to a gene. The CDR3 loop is CSAKDRAFNNGYTF. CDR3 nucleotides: TGCAGCGCTAAGGACAGGGCTTTCAATAATGGCTACACCTTC.

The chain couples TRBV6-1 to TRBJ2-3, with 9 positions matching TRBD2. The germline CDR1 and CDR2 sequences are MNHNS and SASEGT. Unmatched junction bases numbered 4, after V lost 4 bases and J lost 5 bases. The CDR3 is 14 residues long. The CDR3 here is CASSGVAGVDTQYF. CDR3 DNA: TGTGCCAGCAGTGGGGTAGCGGGGGTAGATACGCAGTATTTT.

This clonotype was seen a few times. CDR3 protein: CASTKGGGRGEQYF. The DNA of the CDR3 is TGTGCCAGTACAAAGGGCGGCGGGAGGGGAGAGCAGTACTTC. The chain uses TRBV12-3 or TRBV12-4 and TRBJ2-4; TRBD2 matches 9 bases. Losses at the gene ends were 9 bases for V and 13 bases for J; bases not matched to a gene: 16. The CDR3 is 14 amino acids.

CDR3 in amino acids: CASSQGGSLAKNIQYF. The CDR3 DNA reads as TGCGCCAGCAGCCAAGGAGGCAGTTTAGCCAAAAACATTCAGTACTTC. The V and J genes are TRBV4-1 and TRBJ2-4; D is uncertain. Germline CDR1 reads MGHRA; CDR2 reads YSYEKL. V lost 1 base and J lost 0, with 10 bases in between. The CDR3 loop spans 16 amino acids.

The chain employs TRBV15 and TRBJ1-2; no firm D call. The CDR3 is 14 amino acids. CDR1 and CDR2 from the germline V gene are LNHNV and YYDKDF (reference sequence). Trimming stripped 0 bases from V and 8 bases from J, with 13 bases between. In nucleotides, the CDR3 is TGTGCCACCAGCAGAGATAGAGCAGGCGGCGGCTACACCTTC. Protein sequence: CATSRDRAGGGYTF.

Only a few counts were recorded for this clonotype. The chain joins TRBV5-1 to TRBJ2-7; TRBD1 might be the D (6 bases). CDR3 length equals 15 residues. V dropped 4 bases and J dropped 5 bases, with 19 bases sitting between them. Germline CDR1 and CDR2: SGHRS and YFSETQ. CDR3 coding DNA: TGCGCCAGCAGCATTAGACAGGAGTTTTTAGACGAGCAGTACTTC. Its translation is CASSIRQEFLDEQYF.

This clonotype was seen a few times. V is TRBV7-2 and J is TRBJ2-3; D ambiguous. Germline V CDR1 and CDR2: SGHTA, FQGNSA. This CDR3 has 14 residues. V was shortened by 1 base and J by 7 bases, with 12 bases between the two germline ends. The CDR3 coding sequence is TGTGCCAGCAGCTTAGTTAAGGGTGGAAATACGCAGTATTTT. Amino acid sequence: CASSLVKGGNTQYF.

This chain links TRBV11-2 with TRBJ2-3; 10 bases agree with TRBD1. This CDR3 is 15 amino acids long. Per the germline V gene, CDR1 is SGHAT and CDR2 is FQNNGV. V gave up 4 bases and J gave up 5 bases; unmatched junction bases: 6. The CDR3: CASSSTGGSRDTQYF. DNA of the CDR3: TGTGCCAGCAGCTCGACAGGGGGCTCGAGAGATACGCAGTATTTT.

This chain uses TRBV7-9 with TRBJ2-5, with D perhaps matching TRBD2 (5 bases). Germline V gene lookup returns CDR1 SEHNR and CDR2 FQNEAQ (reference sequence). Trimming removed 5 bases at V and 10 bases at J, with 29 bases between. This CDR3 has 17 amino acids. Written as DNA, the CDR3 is TGTGCCAGCAGCCCGCCGGGAAGATTAAAACCCGCATGGGTCCAGTACTTC. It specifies CASSPPGRLKPAWVQYF.

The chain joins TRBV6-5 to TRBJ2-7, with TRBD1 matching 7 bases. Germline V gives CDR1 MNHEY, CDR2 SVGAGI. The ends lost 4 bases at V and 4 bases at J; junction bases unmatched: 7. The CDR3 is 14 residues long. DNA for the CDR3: TGTGCCAGCAGTTTACAGGGGATGTGGTACGAGCAGTACTTC. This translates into CASSLQGMWYEQYF.